The clone carrying this T cell receptor beta chain ranks as medium-sized (0.01 to 0.1%). The antigen remains undetermined. The data belong to a study of glioma-infiltrating T cells. The study, taken as a whole, reports: CDR3 overlap between tissue and blood was very small. Above-expected tissue-blood divergence occurred in all gliomas, most in low-grade ones.

In germline, CDR1 is MNHEY, CDR2 SMNVEV (reference sequence). The CDR3 has 13 residues. The J segment lost 5 bases and the V segment lost 3 bases, leaving 4 bases of the junction unmatched. Amplification of TCR alpha and beta CDR3 regions from RNA used iRepertoire nested multiplex PCR. Tissue mRNA or PBMC total RNA, about 85-400 ng, went into one-step reverse transcription and amplification. From the multiplex PCR reads, TCRdb called clonotypes with MiXCR, one entry per CDR3 protein. The sample has 12,000 or so distinct CDR3 sequences, approximately 25% seen once. This receptor was identified in a human donor with low-grade glioma or glioblastoma, undergoing nonglioma brain surgery, or in good health (not recorded which). This chain connects TRBV27 to TRBJ2-7; 7 nucleotides align to TRBD2. Sequencing input: glioma tissue, nonneoplastic brain tissue, or PBMCs (not recorded which). Written as DNA, the CDR3 is TGTGCCAGCAGTTTCGGGGGGAGTCACGAGCAGTACTTC. It is translated as CASSFGGSHEQYF.